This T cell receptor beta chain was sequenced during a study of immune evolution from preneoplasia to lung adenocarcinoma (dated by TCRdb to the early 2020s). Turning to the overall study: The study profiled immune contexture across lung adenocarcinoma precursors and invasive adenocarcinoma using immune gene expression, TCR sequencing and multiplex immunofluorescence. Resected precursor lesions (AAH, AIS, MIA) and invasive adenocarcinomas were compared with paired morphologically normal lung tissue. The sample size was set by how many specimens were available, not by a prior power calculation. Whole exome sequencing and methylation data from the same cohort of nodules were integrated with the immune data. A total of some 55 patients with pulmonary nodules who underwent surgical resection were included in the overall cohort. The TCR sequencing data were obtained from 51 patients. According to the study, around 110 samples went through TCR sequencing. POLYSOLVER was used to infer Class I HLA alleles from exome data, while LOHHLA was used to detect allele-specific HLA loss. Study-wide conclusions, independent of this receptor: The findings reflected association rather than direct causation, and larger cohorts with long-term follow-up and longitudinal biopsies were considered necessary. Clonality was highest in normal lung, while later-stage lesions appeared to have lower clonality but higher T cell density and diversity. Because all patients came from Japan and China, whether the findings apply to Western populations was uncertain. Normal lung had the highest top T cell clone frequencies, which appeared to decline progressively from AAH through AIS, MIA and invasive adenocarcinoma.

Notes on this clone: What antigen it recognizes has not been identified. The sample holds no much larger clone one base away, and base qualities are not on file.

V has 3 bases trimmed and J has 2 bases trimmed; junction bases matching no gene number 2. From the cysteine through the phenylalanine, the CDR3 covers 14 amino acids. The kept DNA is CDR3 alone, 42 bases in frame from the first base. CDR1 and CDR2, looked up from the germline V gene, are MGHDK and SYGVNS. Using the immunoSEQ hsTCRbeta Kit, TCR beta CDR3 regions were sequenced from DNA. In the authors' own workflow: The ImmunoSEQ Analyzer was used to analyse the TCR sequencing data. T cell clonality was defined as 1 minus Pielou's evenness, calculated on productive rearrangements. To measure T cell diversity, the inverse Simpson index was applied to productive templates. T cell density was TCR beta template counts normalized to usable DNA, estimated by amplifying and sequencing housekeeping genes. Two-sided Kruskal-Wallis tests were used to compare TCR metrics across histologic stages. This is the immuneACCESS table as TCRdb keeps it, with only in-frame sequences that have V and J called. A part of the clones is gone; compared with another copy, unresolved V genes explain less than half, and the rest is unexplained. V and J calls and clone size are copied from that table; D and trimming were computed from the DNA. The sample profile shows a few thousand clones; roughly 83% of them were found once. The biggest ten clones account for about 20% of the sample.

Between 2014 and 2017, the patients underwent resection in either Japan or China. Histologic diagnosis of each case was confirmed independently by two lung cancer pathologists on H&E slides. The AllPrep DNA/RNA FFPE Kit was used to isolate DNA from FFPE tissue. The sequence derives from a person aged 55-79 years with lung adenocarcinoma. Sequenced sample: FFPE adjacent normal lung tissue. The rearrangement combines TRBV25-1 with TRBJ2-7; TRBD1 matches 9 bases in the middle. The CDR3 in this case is CASSDDRGAYEQYF. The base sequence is TGTGCCAGCAGTGACGACAGGGGGGCCTACGAGCAGTACTTC.